This T cell receptor beta chain derives from a study of blood T cell repertoires in COVID-19. Study overall: Acute and convalescent COVID-19 samples came from the United States, Italy and Spain.

In the source study's methods: Amplification of reference gene primers provided the estimated nucleated cell counts. Produced via immunoSEQ multiplex PCR; TCRdb's table is partial and in-frame only. For V, J and clone size, that table is used; D and trimming come from the DNA. The data hold 300,000 to 400,000 clones, with about 88% observed a single time. Followed over time, Seattle patients had been enrolled while infection was active. Notes on this clone: Other DNA sequences from this sample encode an identical CDR3 as well.

V was trimmed by 0 bases and J by 2 bases, leaving 4 bases between them. CDR3 length: 12 amino acids. Germline values: CDR1 GTSNPN, CDR2 SVGIG (reference sequence). Sequenced material: peripheral blood. This chain links TRBV30 with TRBJ1-2; D is ambiguous. The clonotype was recovered from an older woman with COVID-19, enrolled during active disease. CDR3 nucleotides: TGTGCCTGGAGTGTACAGAACTATGGCTACACCTTC. Translation gives CAWSVQNYGYTF.